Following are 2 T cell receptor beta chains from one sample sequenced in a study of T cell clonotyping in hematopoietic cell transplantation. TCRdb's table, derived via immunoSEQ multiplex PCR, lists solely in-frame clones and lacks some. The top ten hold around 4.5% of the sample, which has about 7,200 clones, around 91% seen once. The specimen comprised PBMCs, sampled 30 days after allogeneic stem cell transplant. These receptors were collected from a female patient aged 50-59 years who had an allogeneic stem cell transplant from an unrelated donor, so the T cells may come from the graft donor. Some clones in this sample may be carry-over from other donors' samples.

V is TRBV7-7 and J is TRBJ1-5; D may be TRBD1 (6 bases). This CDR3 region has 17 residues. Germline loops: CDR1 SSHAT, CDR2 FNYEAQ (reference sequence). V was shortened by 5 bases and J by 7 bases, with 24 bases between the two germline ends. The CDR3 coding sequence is TGTGCCAGCAGCCTTCCTCTCCTACAGGGAATAGGGCAGCCCCAGCATTTT. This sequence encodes CASSLPLLQGIGQPQHF.

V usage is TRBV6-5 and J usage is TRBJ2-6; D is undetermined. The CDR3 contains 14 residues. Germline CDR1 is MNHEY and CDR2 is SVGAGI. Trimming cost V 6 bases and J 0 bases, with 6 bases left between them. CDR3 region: CASSSFSGANVLTF. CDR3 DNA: TGTGCCAGCAGCAGTTTCTCTGGGGCCAACGTCCTGACTTTC.